The 14 T cell receptor beta chains reported below all come from one sample, sequenced in a study of cytomegalovirus exposure and HLA in healthy donors. Vbeta (60) and Jbeta (13) primers were used in the PCR. Method: immunoSEQ multiplex PCR; TCRdb's copy keeps in-frame clones and lacks some. The sample lists roughly 190,000 clones; around 90% were seen once. The specimen was PBMCs. These TCRs come from a boy younger than 10 in good health and CMV-seronegative.

A few counts support this clone. The chain couples TRBV5-6 to TRBJ1-2, with 7 bases fitting TRBD1. Per the germline V gene, CDR1 is SGHDT and CDR2 is YYEEEE. The CDR3 loop spans 14 amino acids. Trimming took 3 bases from V and 6 from J; bases not matched to a gene: 8. CDR3 residues: CASSSKTGMHGYTF. The CDR3, as DNA: TGTGCCAGCAGCTCAAAGACAGGGATGCATGGCTACACCTTC. The full variable domain, completed using reference TRBV5-6 and TRBJ1-2, is DAGVTQSPTHLIKTRGQQVTLRCSPKSGHDTVSWYQQALGQGPQFIFQYYEEEERQRGNFPDRFSGHQFPNYSSELNVNALLLGDSALYLCASSSKTGMHGYTFGSGTRLTVV.

V is TRBV4-1 and J is TRBJ1-3; 10 positions agree with TRBD1. The germline CDR1 and CDR2 sequences are MGHRA and YSYEKL. The CDR3 covers 15 residues. The J segment lost 6 bases and the V segment lost 1 base, leaving 3 bases of the junction unmatched. CDR3 protein: CASSQGDRGLNTIYF. The CDR3 nucleotides read TGCGCCAGCAGCCAAGGGGACAGGGGTTTAAACACCATATATTTT.

The rearrangement uses TRBV2 and TRBJ1-5, with D hard to call. V was cut by 4 bases and J by 4 bases, with 8 bases left in between. Germline V gives CDR1 SNHLY, CDR2 FYNNEI. The CDR3 consists of 13 residues. CDR3 DNA: TGTGCCAGCAGTGGTCCGCTAAATCAGCCCCAGCATTTT. Translating it yields CASSGPLNQPQHF.

The table lists this clone with a few counts. The CDR3: CASGWGQPTDTQYF. As DNA, the CDR3 is TGTGCTAGTGGCTGGGGACAGCCGACAGATACGCAGTATTTT. The chain combines TRBV12-5 with TRBJ2-3, with 7 bases aligning to TRBD1. The J segment lost 3 bases and the V segment lost 6 bases, leaving 6 bases of the junction unmatched. Germline V gene data show CDR1 as LGHNT and CDR2 as FRNRAP. The CDR3 sequence is 14 residues long. Drawing the rest from reference TRBV12-5 and TRBJ2-3, the complete variable domain is DARVTQTPRHKVTEMGQEVTMRCQPILGHNTVFWYRQTMMQGLELLAYFRNRAPLDDSGMPKDRFSAEMPDATLATLKIQPSEPRDSAVYFCASGWGQPTDTQYFGPGTRLTVL.

The chain combines TRBV5-1 with TRBJ1-1; 9 bases map to TRBD1. CDR3 length: 13 residues. The trim removed 4 bases at V and 4 bases at J, leaving 2 bases unmatched. Germline loops: CDR1 SGHRS, CDR2 YFSETQ. Here the CDR3 DNA reads TGCGCCAGCAGCGCGACAGGGGGCACTGAAGCTTTCTTT. Its protein product is CASSATGGTEAFF.

The chain links TRBV7-6 to TRBJ1-1; 11 bases agree with TRBD1. Per the germline V gene, CDR1 is SGHVS and CDR2 is FNYEAQ. V lost 5 bases to trimming and J lost 1 base; unmatched junction nucleotides: 6. The CDR3 loop spans 16 amino acids. The DNA for the CDR3 is TGTGCCAGCAGCGGACAGGGGGCTCTTCGGAACACTGAAGCTTTCTTT. Amino acids: CASSGQGALRNTEAFF. Based on the CDR3 plus reference TRBV7-6 and TRBJ1-1, the full variable domain is GAGVSQSPRYKVTKRGQDVALRCDPISGHVSLYWYRQALGQGPEFLTYFNYEAQQDKSGLPNDRFSAERPEGSISTLTIQRTEQRDSAMYRCASSGQGALRNTEAFFGQGTRLTVV.

The CDR3 region is CSVLGQSNEKLFF. CDR3 nucleotides: TGCAGCGTTCTGGGACAGTCTAATGAAAAACTGTTTTTT. The rearrangement joins TRBV29-1 to TRBJ1-4; 7 bases are a match to TRBD1. This CDR3 is 13 amino acids long. The germline V gene encodes CDR1 SQVTM and CDR2 ANQGSEA. Trimming at V came to 5 bases and at J to 3 bases, leaving 3 bases not matched to a gene.

V usage is TRBV10-2 and J usage is TRBJ2-6, with 7 nucleotides matching TRBD1. The CDR3 length is 18 residues. CDR1 is WSHSY, CDR2 SAAADI, per germline. With 3 bases clipped from V and 0 bases from J, the junction kept 8 bases outside the gene matches. The CDR3 sequence is CASSDLRQGPSGANVLTF. DNA for the CDR3: TGCGCCAGCAGTGACTTAAGACAGGGCCCCTCTGGGGCCAACGTCCTGACTTTC.

The genes are TRBV4-2 and TRBJ1-1; the D gene is possibly TRBD1 (5 bases). CDR3 length: 15 amino acids. V lost 0 bases and J 5 bases, leaving 13 bases between the germline ends. In germline, CDR1 is LGHNA, CDR2 YNFKEQ. The CDR3 is CASSQETAGRTEAFF. In nucleotides, the CDR3 is TGTGCCAGCAGCCAAGAAACGGCGGGGCGTACTGAAGCTTTCTTT.

V gene TRBV29-1 combines with J gene TRBJ2-3; TRBD2 aligns across 12 bases. Germline assignment: CDR1 SQVTM and CDR2 ANQGSEA. V dropped 7 bases and J dropped 4; count of bases not matched to a gene: 3. CDR3 length equals 13 residues. The CDR3 DNA is TGCAGCGCTAGCGGGAGGGCGTCAGATACGCAGTATTTT. Protein product: CSASGRASDTQYF.

The genes are TRBV19 and TRBJ1-3; D remains ambiguous. Germline V gives CDR1 LNHDA, CDR2 SQIVND (reference sequence). The CDR3 covers 14 residues. V gave up 2 bases and J gave up 2 bases, with 7 bases separating them. DNA of the CDR3: TGTGCCAGTAGTATATCCGCGACTGGAAACACCATATATTTT. This gives the protein CASSISATGNTIYF.

The chain couples TRBV2 to TRBJ2-5, with 9 bases fitting TRBD1. Germline values: CDR1 SNHLY, CDR2 FYNNEI. V shed 8 bases, J shed 4 bases, and the junction held 11 bases outside the gene matches. The CDR3 runs 15 residues. CDR3 nucleotide sequence: TGTGCCAGCGCACAACAGGGGGCGACGGGAGAGACCCAGTACTTC. Protein: CASAQQGATGETQYF.

The J gene is TRBJ2-5, the V gene TRBV4-1; 9 positions match TRBD1. The trim removed 6 bases at V and 4 bases at J, leaving 6 bases unmatched. CDR1 is MGHRA, CDR2 YSYEKL, per germline. The CDR3 is 14 residues long. CDR3: CASRTTGGGETQYF. CDR3 DNA: TGCGCCAGCAGAACGACAGGGGGGGGAGAGACCCAGTACTTC.

The V and J genes are TRBV30 and TRBJ1-1, with D possibly TRBD1 on 5 matching bases. Between the trimmed V and J ends, which lost 0 bases and 7 bases, there was a span of 15 bases. Germline V CDR1 and CDR2: GTSNPN, SVGIG (reference sequence). The length of the CDR3 is 14 residues. This chain's CDR3 is CAWSVLTEKGEAFF. CDR3 sequence (DNA): TGTGCCTGGAGTGTCCTGACAGAAAAGGGTGAAGCTTTCTTT.